These T cell receptor beta chains were read from a single sample in a study of T-cell memory formation after mild COVID-19. TCRdb redid the calling of the 5' RACE reads with MiXCR, one entry per CDR3 protein. Among approximately 440,000 distinct CDR3 sequences listed, around 19% were seen once. Specimen: PBMCs or a T cell subset sorted from them (not recorded which). The source of these receptors is an adult woman who had mild COVID-19 (a few samples of this study predate the infection). Cell type and time point are not known. The CDR3 runs from the conserved cysteine through the conserved F or W.

V | length | CDR3
TRBV4-1 | 14 | CASSTDRGYQPQHF
TRBV4-2 | 15 | CASSPQEEGWETQYF
TRBV7-2 | 14 | CASSRDRGNTEAFF
TRBV5-6 | 14 | CASSLGGDIYEQYF
TRBV4-1 | 16 | CASSQGAGLWGETQYF
TRBV27 | 15 | CASSLLSGTGYGYTF
TRBV3-1 | 13 | CASSQASGNTIYF
TRBV18 | 15 | CASSPFRATNEKLFF
TRBV20-1 | 10 | CSAPDKAQYF
TRBV27 | 13 | CASSFAPTSRQYF
TRBV7-6 | 14 | CASSPRTSFHEQYF
TRBV5-1 | 13 | CASSEGQGIEAFF
TRBV29-1 | 15 | CSASPADRVDTEAFF
TRBV5-1 | 15 | CASSWDRGPYNEQFF
TRBV24-1 | 17 | CATSGRPGTGVAETQYF
TRBV7-2 | 15 | CASSYGLAGGETQYF
TRBV11-2 | 13 | CASSLNPGDTQYF
TRBV25-1 | 12 | CASSEGLGEQYF
TRBV19 | 12 | CASISGGNEQFF
TRBV5-1 | 14 | CASSPRPERGEQYF
TRBV20-1 | 14 | CSAREKQAYTEAFF
TRBV9 | 13 | CASSEQGYDGYTF
TRBV29-1 | 13 | CSVPSGVTGELFF
TRBV24-1 | 14 | CATSDTGTGYGYTF
TRBV5-1 | 12 | CASSLMGIGYTF
TRBV6-2/TRBV6-3 | 12 | CASSYFGYEQYF
TRBV27 | 14 | CASSFGTGGQPQHF